The clone carrying this TCR beta chain has just one count. This specimen comes from a study of blood T cell repertoires in COVID-19. Study in general: COVID-19 samples, acute and convalescent, were from the United States, Italy and Spain. Sources were T cells, B-cell-depleted T cells, or PBMCs; the material itself was cDNA or gDNA.

Authors' methods: Counts of nucleated cells, estimated from reference gene primer amplification, were obtained. Repertoires were generated with immunoSEQ multiplex PCR, while TCRdb's copy carries only in-frame clones and drops some. The V and J calls and clone size were taken over from that table, and D and trimming were inferred from the DNA. The data show some 140,000 clones, about 89% seen once. Germline trimming cut 1 base from V and 0 bases from J; bases unmatched to any gene: 6. The CDR3 has 17 amino acids. Germline V gives CDR1 MGHRA, CDR2 YSYEKL. Source material: peripheral blood. The rearrangement joins TRBV4-1 to TRBJ1-3; TRBD1 matches 7 bases. This sequence originates from a man aged 50-60 years with acute or convalescent COVID-19. CDR3 residues: CASSQGRGLYSGNTIYF. The CDR3, as DNA: TGCGCCAGCAGCCAAGGAAGGGGGCTATACTCTGGAAACACCATATATTTT.